This TCR beta chain was retrieved from a study of T cell changes during pregnancy in multiple sclerosis (dated by TCRdb to the late 2010s). About the full investigation: The study examined how the T cell repertoire changed over the course of pregnancy in women with multiple sclerosis.

With regard to this clone: Its antigen is unknown. No much larger clonotype is one base removed from it; base qualities were not supplied.

The library came from the immunoSEQ multiplex PCR assay. What TCRdb holds here is the immuneACCESS table cut down to in-frame rearrangements. Part of the clones is not present; checked against another copy, under half of the missing clones reflect an unresolved V gene, and the others are unexplained. Recorded for this sample are roughly 40,000 clones; approximately 90% of them occurred a single time. Of the sample, around 0.49% is held by the ten largest clones. CDR1 SGHTA and CDR2 FQGNSA are derived from the germline V gene. Including the terminal cysteine and phenylalanine, the CDR3 comprises 13 residues. The entry retains the CDR3 DNA only, 39 bases that are in frame from base 1. Relative to germline, V is missing 6 bases and J is missing 5 bases, with 5 bases of the junction outside any gene match.

The receptor comes from a female donor with multiple sclerosis, enrolled in a pregnancy study. The sample consisted of CD4+ T cells from peripheral blood mononuclear cells, taken in the first trimester of pregnancy. The chain couples TRBV7-2 to TRBJ1-1; 8 nucleotides in the junction match TRBD1. The CDR3 reads as follows: CASSAGQGTEAFF. The nucleotides read TGTGCCAGCAGTGCAGGACAGGGAACTGAAGCTTTCTTT.